The rows below give T cell receptor beta chains drawn from one sample of a study of regulatory T cells in long-lasting Graves disease. TCRdb used MiXCR to reprocess the multiplex PCR reads, holding one entry per CDR3 protein. The sample holds 360,000 or so distinct CDR3 sequences; about 17% are singletons and the top ten take 20% to 25%. These data also formed part of another study, on T cells in Graves' hyperthyroidism and ophthalmopathy.

Sequencing was performed on peripheral blood mononuclear cells (PBMCs), taken at new diagnosis, from a patient treated with antithyroid drugs. These receptors all stem from a woman younger than 30 with Graves disease. CDR3s include the opening cysteine and the closing phenylalanine or tryptophan. Each record gives: V gene, J gene, clone size, D gene, CDR3 DNA, CDR3 protein. The D gene is left open where the match is weak. Not all rows give a size; the values are once, few, many and, for expanded clones, a class.

v_gene: TRBV28; j_gene: TRBJ1-1; abundance: few; d_gene: TRBD1; CDR3nt: TGTGCCAGCAGTTGGGACAGGGGTATGAACACTGAAGCTTTCTTT; CDR3aa: CASSWDRGMNTEAFF
v_gene: TRBV2; j_gene: TRBJ1-2; abundance: many; d_gene: TRBD1; CDR3nt: TGTGCCAGCAGTGAAGCCCGGGACAGTATATACTATGGCTACACCTTC; CDR3aa: CASSEARDSIYYGYTF
v_gene: TRBV7-9; j_gene: TRBJ2-1; abundance: many; d_gene: .; CDR3nt: TGTGCCAGCAGCTCAGCAGACCGGGGTCCTTACAATGAGCAGTTCTTC; CDR3aa: CASSSADRGPYNEQFF
v_gene: TRBV30; j_gene: TRBJ2-7; abundance: many; d_gene: .; CDR3nt: TGTGCCTGGAGTGTACGGGACTCCAAGGCCTACGAGCAGTACTTC; CDR3aa: CAWSVRDSKAYEQYF
v_gene: TRBV5-1; j_gene: TRBJ2-1; abundance: few; d_gene: .; CDR3nt: TGCGCCAGCAGCTTGGATGTTAGCGGGACAGACAAGGGGCAGTTCTTC; CDR3aa: CASSLDVSGTDKGQFF
v_gene: TRBV2; j_gene: TRBJ2-7; abundance: few; d_gene: .; CDR3nt: TGTGCCAGCGGGGCAGTGCTCTCCTACGAGCAGTACTTC; CDR3aa: CASGAVLSYEQYF
v_gene: TRBV5-1; j_gene: TRBJ2-7; abundance: many; d_gene: .; CDR3nt: TGCGCCAGCAGCCCTCTTATTGCGGGAGAGCAGTACTTC; CDR3aa: CASSPLIAGEQYF
v_gene: TRBV5-6; j_gene: TRBJ1-2; abundance: many; d_gene: .; CDR3nt: TGTGCCAGCAGCTTGCAGGAGGGCTACACCTTC; CDR3aa: CASSLQEGYTF
v_gene: TRBV24-1; j_gene: TRBJ1-1; abundance: .; d_gene: TRBD1; CDR3nt: TGTGCCACCAGTGACCCCGGGACAGGGAACACTGAAGCTTTCTTT; CDR3aa: CATSDPGTGNTEAFF
v_gene: TRBV11-2; j_gene: TRBJ2-1; abundance: many; d_gene: TRBD1; CDR3nt: TGTGCCAGCAGACTAGGACAGGCTTTCAATGAGCAGTTCTTC; CDR3aa: CASRLGQAFNEQFF
v_gene: TRBV10-3; j_gene: TRBJ1-5; abundance: .; d_gene: .; CDR3nt: TGTGCCACCAGACAGGACGGAGATCAGCCCCAGCATTTT; CDR3aa: CATRQDGDQPQHF
v_gene: TRBV11-3; j_gene: TRBJ2-3; abundance: many; d_gene: TRBD2; CDR3nt: TGTGCCAGCAGCTTAGGTGCGGGAGGGTCTGCAGATACGCAGTATTTT; CDR3aa: CASSLGAGGSADTQYF
v_gene: TRBV5-1; j_gene: TRBJ2-7; abundance: many; d_gene: TRBD1; CDR3nt: TGCGCCAGCAGTCCGGGGACAGCTACAACCTACGAGCAGTACTTC; CDR3aa: CASSPGTATTYEQYF
v_gene: TRBV29-1; j_gene: TRBJ2-1; abundance: few; d_gene: .; CDR3nt: TGCAGCGTTGAAAGGGATGTAGCCTTCCTCGGTGAGCAGTTCTTC; CDR3aa: CSVERDVAFLGEQFF
v_gene: TRBV4-1; j_gene: TRBJ2-1; abundance: .; d_gene: TRBD1; CDR3nt: TGCGCCAGCAGCCAAGGAGTGACAGGGGGCTACAATGAGCAGTTCTTC; CDR3aa: CASSQGVTGGYNEQFF
v_gene: TRBV7-9; j_gene: TRBJ1-5; abundance: few; d_gene: TRBD1; CDR3nt: TGTGCCAGCAGCTTAGCAGGGGGCGTCAATCAGCCCCAGCATTTT; CDR3aa: CASSLAGGVNQPQHF
v_gene: TRBV15; j_gene: TRBJ1-2; abundance: .; d_gene: TRBD1; CDR3nt: TGTGCCACCAGCAGAGGAGGGGGCGGATTTCACACCTTC; CDR3aa: CATSRGGGGFHTF